This entry is about one T cell receptor beta chain. The source of the sample is a study of blood T cell repertoires in COVID-19. Data came from immunoSEQ multiplex PCR; TCRdb stores just in-frame clones and leaves some out. The sample includes some 150,000 clones, 65% to 90% of them seen just once. Germline V gives CDR1 SGHNT, CDR2 YENEEA. V was clipped by 4 bases and J by 5 bases; unmatched bases: 6. The CDR3 loop spans 15 amino acids. V usage is TRBV11-3 and J usage is TRBJ2-1; TRBD2 aligns across 9 bases. The material sequenced was peripheral blood. This clonotype originated in a woman in her sixties with active or convalescent COVID-19. Here the CDR3 reads CASSWGSGSNNEQFF. The CDR3 nucleotides read TGTGCCAGCAGCTGGGGTAGCGGGAGCAACAATGAGCAGTTCTTC.